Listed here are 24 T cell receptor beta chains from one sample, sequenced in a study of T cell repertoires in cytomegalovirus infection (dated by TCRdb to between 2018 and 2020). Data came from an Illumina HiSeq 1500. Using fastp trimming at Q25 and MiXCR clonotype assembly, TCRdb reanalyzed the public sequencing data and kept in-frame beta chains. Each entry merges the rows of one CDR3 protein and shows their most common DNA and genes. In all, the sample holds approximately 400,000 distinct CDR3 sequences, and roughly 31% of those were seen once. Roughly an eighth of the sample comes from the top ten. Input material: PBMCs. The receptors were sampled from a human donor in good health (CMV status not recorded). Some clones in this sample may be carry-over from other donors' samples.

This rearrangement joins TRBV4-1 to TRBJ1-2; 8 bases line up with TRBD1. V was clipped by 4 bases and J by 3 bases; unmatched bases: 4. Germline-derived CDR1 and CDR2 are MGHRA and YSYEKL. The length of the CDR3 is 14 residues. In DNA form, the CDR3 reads TGCGCCAGCAGCCCCGACAGGGGCGACTATGGCTACACCTTC. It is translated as CASSPDRGDYGYTF.

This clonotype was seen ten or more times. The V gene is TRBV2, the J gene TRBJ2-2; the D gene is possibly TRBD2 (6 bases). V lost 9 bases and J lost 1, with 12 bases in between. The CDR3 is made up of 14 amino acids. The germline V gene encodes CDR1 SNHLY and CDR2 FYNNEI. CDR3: CASALGGNTGELFF. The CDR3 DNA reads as TGTGCCAGTGCCCTGGGAGGGAACACCGGGGAGCTGTTTTTT.

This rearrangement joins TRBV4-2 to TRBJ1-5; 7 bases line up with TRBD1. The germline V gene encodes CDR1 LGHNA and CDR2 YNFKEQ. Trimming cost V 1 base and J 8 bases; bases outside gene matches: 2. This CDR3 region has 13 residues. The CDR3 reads CASSQGRGKPQHF. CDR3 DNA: TGTGCCAGCAGCCAAGGCAGGGGGAAGCCCCAGCATTTT.

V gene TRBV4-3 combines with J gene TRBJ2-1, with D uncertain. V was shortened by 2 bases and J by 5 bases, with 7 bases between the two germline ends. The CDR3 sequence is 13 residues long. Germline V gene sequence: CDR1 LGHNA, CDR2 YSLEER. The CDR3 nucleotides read TGCGCCAGCAGCCAATCGGTCCACAATGAGCAGTTCTTC. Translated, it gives CASSQSVHNEQFF.

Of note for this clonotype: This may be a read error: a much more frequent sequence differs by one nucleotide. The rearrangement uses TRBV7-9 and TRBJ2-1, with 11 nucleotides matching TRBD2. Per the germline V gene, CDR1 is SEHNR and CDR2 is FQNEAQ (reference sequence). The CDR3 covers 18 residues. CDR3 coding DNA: TGTGCCAGCAGCGGAGAGGGATTACCTGGGACTAGCGGTAATGAGCCGTTCTTC. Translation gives CASSGEGLPGTSGNEPFF.

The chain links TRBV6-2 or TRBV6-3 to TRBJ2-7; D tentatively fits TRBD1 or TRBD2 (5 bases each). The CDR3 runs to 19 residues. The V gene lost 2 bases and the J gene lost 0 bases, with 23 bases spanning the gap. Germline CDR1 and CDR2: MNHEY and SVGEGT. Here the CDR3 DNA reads TGTGCCAGCAGTTACCACTCGGGGCTCGGGGCAGGGAGCTCCTACGAGCAGTACTTC. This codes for CASSYHSGLGAGSSYEQYF.

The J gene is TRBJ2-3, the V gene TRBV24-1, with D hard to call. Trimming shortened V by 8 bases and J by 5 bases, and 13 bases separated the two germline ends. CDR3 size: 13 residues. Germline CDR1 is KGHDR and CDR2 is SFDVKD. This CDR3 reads CATKSWAGDTQYF. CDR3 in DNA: TGTGCCACCAAGTCCTGGGCAGGAGATACGCAGTATTTT.

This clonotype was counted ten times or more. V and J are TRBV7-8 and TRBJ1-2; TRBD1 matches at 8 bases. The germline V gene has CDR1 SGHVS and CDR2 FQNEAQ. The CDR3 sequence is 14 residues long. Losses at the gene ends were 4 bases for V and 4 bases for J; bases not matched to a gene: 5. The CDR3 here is CASSSGGVSYGYTF. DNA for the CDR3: TGTGCCAGCAGCTCAGGGGGCGTTTCCTATGGCTACACCTTC. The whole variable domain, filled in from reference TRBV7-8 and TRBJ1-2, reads GAGVSQSPRYKVAKRGQDVALRCDPISGHVSLFWYQQALGQGPEFLTYFQNEAQLDKSGLPSDRFFAERPEGSVSTLKIQRTQQEDSAVYLCASSSGGVSYGYTFGSGTRLTVV.

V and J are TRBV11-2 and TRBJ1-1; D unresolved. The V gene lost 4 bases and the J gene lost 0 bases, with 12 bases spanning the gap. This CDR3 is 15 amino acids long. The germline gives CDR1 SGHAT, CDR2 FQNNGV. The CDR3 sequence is CASSSRIQLNTEAFF. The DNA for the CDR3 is TGTGCCAGCAGCTCAAGAATACAGTTGAACACTGAAGCTTTCTTT.

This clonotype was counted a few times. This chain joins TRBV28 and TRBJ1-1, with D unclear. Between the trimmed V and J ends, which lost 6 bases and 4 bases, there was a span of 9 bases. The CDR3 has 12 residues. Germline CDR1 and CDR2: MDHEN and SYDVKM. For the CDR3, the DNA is TGTGCCAGCAGCCCCTGGGGCACTGAAGCTTTCTTT. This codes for CASSPWGTEAFF.

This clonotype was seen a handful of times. CDR3 nucleotides: TGTGCCATCACTGCCACAGGGACCTACGAGCAGTACTTC. This translates into CAITATGTYEQYF. The chain has TRBV10-3 and TRBJ2-7, with D possibly TRBD1 on 6 matching bases. Deletions cut 7 bases from V and 2 bases from J, with 12 bases between. There are 13 residues in the CDR3. Germline assignment: CDR1 ENHRY and CDR2 SYGVKD.

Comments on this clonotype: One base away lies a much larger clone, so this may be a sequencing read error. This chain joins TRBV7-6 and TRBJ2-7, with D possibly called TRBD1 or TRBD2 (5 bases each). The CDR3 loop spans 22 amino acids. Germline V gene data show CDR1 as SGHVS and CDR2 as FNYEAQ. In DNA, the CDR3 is TGTGCTAGCAGCTTAGAAGGGGTTGAGGGCAGAGAGTGGGACGGGCCACCCTACGAGCAGTACTTC. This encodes CASSLEGVEGREWDGPPYEQYF.

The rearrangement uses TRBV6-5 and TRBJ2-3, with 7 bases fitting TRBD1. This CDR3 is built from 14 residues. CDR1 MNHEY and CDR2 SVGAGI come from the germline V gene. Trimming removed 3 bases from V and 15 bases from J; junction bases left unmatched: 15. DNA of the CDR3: TGTGCCAGCAGTTATCGACAGGGAGCAGATACGAAATATTTT. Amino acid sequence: CASSYRQGADTKYF.

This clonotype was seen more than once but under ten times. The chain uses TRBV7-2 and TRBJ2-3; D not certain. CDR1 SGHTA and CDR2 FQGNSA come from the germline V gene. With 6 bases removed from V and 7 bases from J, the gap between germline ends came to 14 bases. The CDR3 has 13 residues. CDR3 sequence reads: CASRPPGLYTQYF. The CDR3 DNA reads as TGTGCCAGCAGACCGCCGGGCCTCTATACGCAGTATTTT.

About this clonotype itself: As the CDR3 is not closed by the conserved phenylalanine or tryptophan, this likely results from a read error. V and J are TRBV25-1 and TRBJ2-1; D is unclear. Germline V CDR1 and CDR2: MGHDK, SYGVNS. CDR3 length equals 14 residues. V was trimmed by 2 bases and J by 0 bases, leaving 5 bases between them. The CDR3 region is CASSEGASYNEQFL. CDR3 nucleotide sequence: TGTGCCAGCAGTGAAGGCGCCTCCTACAATGAGCAGTTCTTA.

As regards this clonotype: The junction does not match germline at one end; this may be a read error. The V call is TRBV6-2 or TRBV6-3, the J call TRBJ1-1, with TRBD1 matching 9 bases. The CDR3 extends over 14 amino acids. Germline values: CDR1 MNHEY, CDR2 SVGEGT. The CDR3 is CASKRTGENTVAFF. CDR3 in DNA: TGTGCCAGCAAACGGACAGGGGAGAACACTGTAGCTTTCTTT.

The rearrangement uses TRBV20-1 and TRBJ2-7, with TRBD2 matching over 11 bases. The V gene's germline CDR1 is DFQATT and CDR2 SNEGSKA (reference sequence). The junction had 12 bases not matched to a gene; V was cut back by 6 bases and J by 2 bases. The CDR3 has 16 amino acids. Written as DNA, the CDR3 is TGCAGTGCGCCCGGGACTAGCGGATCCGAAGCCTACGAGCAGTACTTC. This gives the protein CSAPGTSGSEAYEQYF.

CDR3 protein: CASRRKTGVDEKLFF. The CDR3 nucleotides are TGTGCCAGTAGGAGGAAGACAGGGGTGGATGAAAAACTGTTTTTT. V is TRBV19 and J is TRBJ1-4; TRBD1 matches 8 bases. V was pared by 6 bases and J by 6 bases, with 9 bases of the junction left unmatched. The CDR3 length is 15 residues. The V gene's germline CDR1 is LNHDA and CDR2 SQIVND (reference sequence).

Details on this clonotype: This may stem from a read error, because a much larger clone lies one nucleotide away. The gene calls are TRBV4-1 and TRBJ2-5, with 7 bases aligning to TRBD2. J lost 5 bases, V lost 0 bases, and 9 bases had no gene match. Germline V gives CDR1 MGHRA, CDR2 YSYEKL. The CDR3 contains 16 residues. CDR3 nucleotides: TGCGCCAGCAGCCAAGAACTAGCGTGGTTATGGGAGACCCAGTACTTC. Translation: CASSQELAWLWETQYF.

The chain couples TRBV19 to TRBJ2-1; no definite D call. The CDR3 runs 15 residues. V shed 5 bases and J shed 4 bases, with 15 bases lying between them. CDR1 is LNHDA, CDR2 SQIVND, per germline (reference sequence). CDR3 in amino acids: CASSVADGRYNEQFF. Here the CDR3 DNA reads TGTGCCAGTAGTGTTGCAGACGGGCGGTACAATGAGCAGTTCTTC.

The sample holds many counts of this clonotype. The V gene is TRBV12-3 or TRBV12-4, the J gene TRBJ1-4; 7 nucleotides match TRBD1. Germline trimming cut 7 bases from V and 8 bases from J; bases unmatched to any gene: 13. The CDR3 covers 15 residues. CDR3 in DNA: TGTGCCAGCACCCGGTCGGAGGGGGCGGGCGAAAAACTGTTTTTT. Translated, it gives CASTRSEGAGEKLFF.

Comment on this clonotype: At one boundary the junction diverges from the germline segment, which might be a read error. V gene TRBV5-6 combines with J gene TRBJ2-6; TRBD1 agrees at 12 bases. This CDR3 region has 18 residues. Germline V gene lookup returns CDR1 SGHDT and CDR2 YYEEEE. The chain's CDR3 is CASSSRDRGRSGATVLTF. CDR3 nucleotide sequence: TGTGCCAGCAGCTCCCGGGACAGGGGGCGGTCTGGGGCCACCGTCCTGACTTTC.

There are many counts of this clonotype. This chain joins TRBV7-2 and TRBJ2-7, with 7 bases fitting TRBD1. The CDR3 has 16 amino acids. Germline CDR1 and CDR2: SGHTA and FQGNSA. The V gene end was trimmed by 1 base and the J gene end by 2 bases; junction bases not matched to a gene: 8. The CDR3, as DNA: TGTGCCAGCAGCTTAGTTGGGCAGGGGGTCACCTACGAGCAGTACTTC. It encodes CASSLVGQGVTYEQYF.

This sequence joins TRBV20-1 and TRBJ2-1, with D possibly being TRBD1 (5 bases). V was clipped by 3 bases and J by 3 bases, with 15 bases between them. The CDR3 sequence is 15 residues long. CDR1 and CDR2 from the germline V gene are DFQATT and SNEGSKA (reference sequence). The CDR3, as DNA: TGCAGTGCTAGTTTGTGGACACCCGTCTACAATGAGCAGTTCTTC. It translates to CSASLWTPVYNEQFF.